This T cell receptor (beta chain) was found in a study of shared clonotypes between healthy human individuals. CD45RO-negative CD8 cells positively selected for CCR7 made up the naive population, which excluded terminally differentiated effector memory CD45RA+ cells. The study drew all its donors from Caucasian adults living in Nashville, Tennessee. The sample holds one count of this clone. The CDR3 extends over 12 amino acids. V was clipped by 0 bases and J by 5 bases, with 4 bases between them. Germline V gene lookup returns CDR1 GTSNPN and CDR2 SVGIG (reference sequence). Measured with immunoSEQ multiplex PCR; TCRdb has only the in-frame clones, and not every one. The table shows about 2 million clones, with less than 95% occurring only once.

The chain has TRBV30 and TRBJ2-2; D ambiguous. The sample taken for sequencing was naive CD8+ T cells sorted from blood. The TCR originated in a man between 18 and 29 years old in good health. This CDR3 reads CAWSVPTGELFF. The DNA for the CDR3 is TGTGCCTGGAGTGTTCCGACCGGGGAGCTGTTTTTT.